This passage covers 27 T cell receptor beta chains from one sample sequenced in a study of regulatory T cells in long-lasting Graves disease. Arm-PCR of CDR3 regions and iRepertoire HTBI primers were used to build TCR beta libraries. TCRdb re-derived calls from the multiplex PCR reads in MiXCR, one entry per CDR3 protein. The table records over 300,000 distinct CDR3 sequences, 20% of them present only once. Indicated time point: persistent/refractory GD, antithyroid drugs over 5 years with positive TRAb. RNA from PBMCs was the source of the TCR library. The source material was peripheral blood mononuclear cells (PBMCs), sampled when the disease was refractory, from a patient treated with antithyroid drugs. The receptor source for this set is a female donor with Graves disease.

A word on this clonotype: A read error may be the cause here, since a much bigger clone is one base away. This chain links TRBV11-2 with TRBJ1-4, with TRBD1 matching over 7 bases. The CDR3 covers 13 residues. Germline V gene lookup returns CDR1 SGHAT and CDR2 FQNNGV. CDR3 in amino acids: CAGRSGRQGQLFF. CDR3 nucleotides: TGTGCCGGCAGGTCCGGGAGACAGGGACAACTGTTTTTT.

This clonotype has a count of ten or more. The chain couples TRBV12-3 or TRBV12-4 to TRBJ2-5, with 8 bases lining up with TRBD2. There are 15 residues in the CDR3. V was pared by 3 bases and J by 2 bases, with 5 bases of the junction left unmatched. This CDR3 is CASSFAGGGQETQYF. In DNA, the CDR3 is TGTGCCAGCAGTTTTGCGGGGGGCGGTCAAGAGACCCAGTACTTC.

This chain uses TRBV19 with TRBJ1-5, with TRBD1 matching 8 bases. Germline CDR1 is LNHDA and CDR2 is SQIVND (reference sequence). With 4 bases clipped from V and 5 bases from J, the junction kept 7 bases outside the gene matches. The length of the CDR3 is 15 residues. CDR3 in amino acids: CASSRTGRRDQPQHF. In DNA form, the CDR3 reads TGTGCCAGTAGTAGGACAGGGAGAAGGGATCAGCCCCAGCATTTT.

Remarks on this clonotype: One junction end disagrees with the germline gene, perhaps due to a read error. The chain joins TRBV6-1 to TRBJ1-1; tentatively, D is TRBD1 (5 bases). Looked up from germline, CDR1 is MNHNS and CDR2 is SASEGT. The CDR3 has 15 residues. The CDR3 protein is CASSEQTGFNTEALF. The CDR3 DNA is TGTGCCAGCAGCGAACAAACAGGTTTTAACACTGAAGCTCTCTTT.

In its sample, this clonotype was seen many times. The genes are TRBV12-3 or TRBV12-4 and TRBJ1-5; D call uncertain. The germline V and J ends were trimmed by 6 bases and 4 bases, with 7 bases remaining between them. This CDR3 is 12 amino acids long. The DNA for the CDR3 is TGTGCCAGCAGATTACGAAATCAGCCCCAGCATTTT. It is translated as CASRLRNQPQHF.

About this clonotype itself: The junction departs from the called germline gene at one end, perhaps through a read error. The chain carries TRBV3-1 and TRBJ2-5; D is perhaps TRBD1 (6 bases). The length of the CDR3 is 12 residues. Per germline, CDR1 LGHDT and CDR2 YNNKEL (reference sequence). The CDR3 is CASSQDSRGLRF. The CDR3 region has the DNA TGTGCCAGCAGCCAAGATAGCAGGGGTCTTCGATTC.

A word on this clonotype: A clone one base away is much larger, so this may be a read error. V gene TRBV7-9 combines with J gene TRBJ2-7, with 9 bases matching TRBD1. In germline, CDR1 is SEHNR, CDR2 FQNEAQ (reference sequence). The CDR3 is 13 amino acids. V shed 5 bases and J 5 bases; nucleotides not matched to a gene: 4. Here the CDR3 reads CASSRDRVHEQYF. CDR3 nucleotide sequence: TGTGCCAGCAGCCGGGACAGGGTCCACGAGCAGTACTTC.

This clonotype appeared a few times. The V and J genes are TRBV20-1 and TRBJ1-2; maybe TRBD1 (5 bases). The germline CDR1 and CDR2 sequences are DFQATT and SNEGSKA (reference sequence). The V and J ends lost 4 bases and 4 bases respectively, with 13 bases between them. The CDR3 spans 13 residues. CDR3 DNA sequence: TGCAGTGCTAATCTCCCCGGGACCTATGGCTACACCTTC. This codes for CSANLPGTYGYTF.

The V gene is TRBV20-1, the J gene TRBJ2-7, with D perhaps being TRBD1 or TRBD2 (5 bases each). The germline V gene encodes CDR1 DFQATT and CDR2 SNEGSKA (reference sequence). Trimming took 4 bases from V and 2 from J, leaving 12 bases between them. This CDR3 is 13 amino acids long. In DNA form, the CDR3 reads TGCAGTGCTACCCGGGACGAAGCCTACGAGCAGTACTTC. As protein: CSATRDEAYEQYF.

In its sample, this clonotype was seen many times. This rearrangement joins TRBV5-1 to TRBJ2-7; no firm D call. V was trimmed by 0 bases and J by 3 bases, leaving 10 bases between them. The CDR3 extends over 14 amino acids. Germline CDR1 reads SGHRS; CDR2 reads YFSETQ. The CDR3 region is CASSLDDGFYEQYF. As DNA, the CDR3 is TGCGCCAGCAGCTTGGACGACGGATTCTACGAGCAGTACTTC.

This clonotype was seen a handful of times. V is TRBV7-9 and J is TRBJ2-5, with 10 bases matching TRBD1. The ends lost 7 bases at V and 7 bases at J; junction bases unmatched: 9. The CDR3 has 14 residues. Germline values: CDR1 SEHNR, CDR2 FQNEAQ (reference sequence). The DNA of the CDR3 is TGTGCCAGCACCAGAGACAGGGGGCGTCCGACCCAGTACTTC. Translated: CASTRDRGRPTQYF.

The chain combines TRBV20-1 with TRBJ2-7, with 9 bases that match TRBD2. V lost 4 bases, J lost 0 bases, and 4 bases stayed unmatched. The germline CDR1 and CDR2 sequences are DFQATT and SNEGSKA (reference sequence). The CDR3 totals 14 residues. Written as DNA, the CDR3 is TGCAGTGCTAACCTAGCGGGGAGCTCCTACGAGCAGTACTTC. It yields the protein CSANLAGSSYEQYF.

The chain carries TRBV12-3 or TRBV12-4 and TRBJ2-5; 9 positions match TRBD2. The CDR3 is 15 residues long. After removal of 5 bases from V and 5 bases from J, the junction contained 9 bases not matched to a gene. This chain's CDR3 is CASSDPAGGEETQYF. The CDR3 DNA follows: TGTGCCAGCAGTGATCCAGCGGGGGGAGAGGAGACCCAGTACTTC.

This clonotype has ten or more counts. DNA of the CDR3: TGCAGTGCTAGTTCGGTCCAGGGTGATGAAAAACTGTTTTTT. It yields the protein CSASSVQGDEKLFF. The V gene is TRBV20-1, the J gene TRBJ1-4; weak D call: TRBD1 (5 bases). The length of the CDR3 is 14 residues. V was cut by 3 bases and J by 6 bases, with 14 bases left in between. Per the germline V gene, CDR1 is DFQATT and CDR2 is SNEGSKA (reference sequence).

This clonotype showed up just a few times. The rearrangement joins TRBV13 to TRBJ2-4; D may match TRBD1 or TRBD2 (5 bases each). CDR3 length equals 18 residues. With 3 bases removed from V and 0 bases from J, the gap between germline ends came to 18 bases. Germline V gene lookup returns CDR1 PRHDT and CDR2 FYEKMQ (reference sequence). The CDR3 bases are TGTGCCAGCAGCTTCCGCTCCGGGACCCCTCTAGCCAAAAACATTCAGTACTTC. The encoded protein is CASSFRSGTPLAKNIQYF.

In regard to this clonotype: This may be a read error: a much more frequent sequence differs by one nucleotide. The chain recombines TRBV11-1 with TRBJ1-1, with D unresolved. The CDR3 extends over 14 amino acids. From germline, CDR1 is SGHAT and CDR2 FQDESV (reference sequence). Trimming took off 5 bases at V and 6 bases at J, with 16 bases between the two ends. CDR3 loop: CASSNVWRSAEAFF. CDR3 DNA: TGTGCCAGCAGCAACGTTTGGAGGAGCGCTGAAGCTTTCTTT.

The chain carries TRBV4-1 and TRBJ2-2, with 7 bases lining up with TRBD1. V lost 1 base and J lost 7; bases outside the gene matches: 9. CDR1 is MGHRA and CDR2 is YSYEKL in the germline V gene. CDR3 size: 16 residues. The CDR3, as DNA: TGCGCCAGCAGCCAAGGGGCAGGGGGTCGGGGCGGGGAGCTGTTTTTT. It codes for CASSQGAGGRGGELFF.

This clonotype occurred once. This chain links TRBV5-1 with TRBJ2-3; 10 bases agree with TRBD2. Germline V gives CDR1 SGHRS, CDR2 YFSETQ. V trimming: 0 bases; J trimming: 0 bases; junction bases outside the gene matches: 10. The CDR3 is 19 amino acids. The CDR3 reads CASSLGSKREGPSTDTQYF. DNA of the CDR3: TGCGCCAGCAGCTTGGGCTCAAAGCGGGAGGGCCCGAGCACAGATACGCAGTATTTT.

This clonotype was counted a few times. The V gene is TRBV7-2, the J gene TRBJ1-1, with D uncertain. Germline V CDR1 and CDR2: SGHTA, FQGNSA. The V end was cut by 2 bases, the J end by 1 base, with 5 bases between. CDR3 length: 13 amino acids. The CDR3 sequence is CASSLFENTEAFF. CDR3 DNA: TGTGCCAGCAGCTTATTTGAGAACACTGAAGCTTTCTTT.

The genes are TRBV7-9 and TRBJ1-1; a possible D gene is TRBD1 (5 bases). The CDR3 runs 13 residues. CDR1 is SEHNR, CDR2 FQNEAQ, per germline (reference sequence). Deletions cut 4 bases from V and 7 bases from J, with 13 bases between. CDR3 nucleotide sequence: TGTGCCAGCAGCTCCCCGGGACCCGATGAAGCTTTCTTT. It is translated as CASSSPGPDEAFF.

This clonotype was counted between two and nine times. CDR3 DNA: TGCAGCGTTGAGTCAAGGGGGCCAGGGTATGGCTACACCTTC. Residues: CSVESRGPGYGYTF. V gene TRBV29-1 combines with J gene TRBJ1-2; the match to TRBD1 covers 7 bases. Germline V gene data show CDR1 as SQVTM and CDR2 as ANQGSEA. The CDR3 contains 14 residues. V lost 3 bases, J lost 5 bases, and 9 bases stayed unmatched. The full variable domain, in which reference TRBV29-1 and TRBJ1-2 provide the parts outside the CDR3, is SAVISQKPSRDICQRGTSLTIQCQVDSQVTMMFWYRQQPGQSLTLIATANQGSEATYESGFVIDKFPISRPNLTFSTLTVSNMSPEDSSIYLCSVESRGPGYGYTFGSGTRLTVV.

This clonotype has a count of ten or more. The chain joins TRBV28 to TRBJ2-7; 8 nucleotides agree with TRBD2. V dropped 7 bases and J dropped 2; count of bases not matched to a gene: 4. Germline assignment: CDR1 MDHEN and CDR2 SYDVKM. This CDR3 contains 13 residues. The CDR3 here is CASKLAGTYEQYF. The CDR3 coding sequence is TGTGCCAGCAAGCTAGCGGGTACCTACGAGCAGTACTTC.

Ten or more counts support this clonotype. V usage is TRBV12-3 or TRBV12-4 and J usage is TRBJ1-6; D remains ambiguous. The V and J ends lost 5 bases and 9 bases respectively, with 14 bases between them. The CDR3 length is 14 residues. CDR3 residues: CASSAGGSGSPLHF. The CDR3 DNA sequence: TGTGCCAGCAGTGCCGGAGGGTCTGGTTCACCCCTCCACTTT.

Ten or more counts support this clonotype. The genes are TRBV7-9 and TRBJ1-2; D is unresolved. CDR3 length equals 15 residues. V was cut by 4 bases and J by 4 bases, with 16 bases left in between. The germline gives CDR1 SEHNR, CDR2 FQNEAQ (reference sequence). The CDR3 region is CASSSRADGLYGYTF. Written as DNA, the CDR3 is TGTGCCAGCAGCTCGCGCGCGGACGGACTCTATGGCTACACCTTC.

This clonotype was seen only a few times. The genes are TRBV7-9 and TRBJ1-4; D remains ambiguous. Germline CDR1 SEHNR, CDR2 FQNEAQ (reference sequence). V lost 3 bases and J lost 5, with 16 bases in between. The CDR3 runs to 16 residues. This chain's CDR3 is CASSFSGRTLNEKLFF. CDR3 sequence (DNA): TGTGCCAGCAGCTTTTCCGGACGGACTTTAAATGAAAAACTGTTTTTT. Supplemented by reference TRBV7-9 and TRBJ1-4, the full variable domain reads DTGVSQNPRHKITKRGQNVTFRCDPISEHNRLYWYRQTLGQGPEFLTYFQNEAQLEKSRLLSDRFSAERPKGSFSTLEIQRTEQGDSAMYLCASSFSGRTLNEKLFFGSGTQLSVL.

This clonotype was recorded once. V usage is TRBV10-1 and J usage is TRBJ2-2; D ambiguous. Germline assignment: CDR1 WNHNN and CDR2 SYGVQD (reference sequence). The CDR3 consists of 15 residues. The ends were cut back, 3 bases at V and 7 bases at J, with 15 bases in the middle. The CDR3 DNA reads as TGCGCCAGCAGTGAAAGTTCGGATCCTGTCGGGGAGCTGTTTTTT. It codes for CASSESSDPVGELFF.

This clonotype was found many times. The chain has TRBV30 and TRBJ1-5; no definite D call. The germline V gene encodes CDR1 GTSNPN and CDR2 SVGIG (reference sequence). With 2 bases removed from V and 0 bases from J, the gap between germline ends came to 8 bases. The CDR3 is made up of 14 amino acids. The CDR3 bases are TGTGCCTGGAGTCCCAACTATAGCAATCAGCCCCAGCATTTT. This translates into CAWSPNYSNQPQHF.